This T cell receptor (beta chain) comes out of a study of blood T cell repertoires in COVID-19. Produced via immunoSEQ multiplex PCR; TCRdb's table is partial and in-frame only. The sample lists almost 200,000 clones, roughly 90% occurring once. V lost 5 bases and J lost 6, with 14 bases in between. This CDR3 is built from 13 residues. Germline V CDR1 and CDR2: LNHNV, YYDKDF (reference sequence). The sequencing input was peripheral blood. This chain joins TRBV15 and TRBJ2-7; possibly TRBD2 for D (6 bases). This sequence originates from a woman aged 70-85 years with acute or convalescent COVID-19. The DNA for the CDR3 is TGTGCCACCAGCGGGGGGACCCGGGCCGAGCAGTACTTC. Encoded protein: CATSGGTRAEQYF.